This T cell receptor (beta chain) is from a study of blood T cell repertoires in COVID-19. Sequencing used immunoSEQ multiplex PCR; TCRdb keeps in-frame clones, though not all of them. Of approximately 360,000 clones in the sample, 70% to 90% were seen once. V shed 3 bases and J shed 5 bases, with 21 bases lying between them. The CDR3 has 17 residues. Germline CDR1 is MDHEN and CDR2 is SYDVKM. Enrolled through a virtual design, the participants were between 18 and 89 years of age and came from about two dozen US areas. This chain links TRBV28 with TRBJ2-3; tentatively, D is TRBD2 (7 bases). Sequencing input: PBMCs or T cells enriched from blood (not recorded which). The origin of this receptor is a man between 35 and 55 years old in a cohort exposed to, infected with or recovered from COVID-19 (not recorded which). This chain's CDR3 is CASSFGGGGARRDTQYF. As DNA, the CDR3 is TGTGCCAGCAGTTTTGGAGGGGGAGGGGCCCGTCGAGATACGCAGTATTTT.